This TCR beta chain is from a study of cytomegalovirus exposure and HLA in healthy donors. With 60 Vbeta and 13 Jbeta primers, the PCR was carried out. Clones were read by immunoSEQ multiplex PCR, and TCRdb kept only the in-frame ones, dropping some. The table has around 150,000 clones, around 82% seen once. Trimming cost V 1 base and J 6 bases, with 9 bases left between them. Germline V gene data show CDR1 as SEHNR and CDR2 as FQNEAQ (reference sequence). This CDR3 spans 14 amino acids. This TCR was recovered from a man aged 40-49 years in good health and CMV-seropositive. The gene calls are TRBV7-9 and TRBJ2-2; a possible D gene is TRBD1 (5 bases). Sequencing was performed on PBMCs. CDR3 sequence: CASSLVQVPGELFF. CDR3 bases: TGTGCCAGCAGCTTAGTACAGGTACCCGGGGAGCTGTTTTTT.